Listed below are T cell receptor beta chains from one sample, sequenced in a study of T cell responses to AZD1222 COVID-19 vaccine. Assay: immunoSEQ multiplex PCR; the TCRdb copy retains only in-frame clones and omits some. The repertoire has roughly 150,000 clones, 90% to 95% of them found once; the top ten carry just over 5%. The sample here was peripheral blood, taken 28 days after the second AZD1222 dose. All receptors derive from an adult who received the AZD1222 COVID-19 vaccine. The CDR3 runs from the conserved cysteine through the conserved F or W. A D gene is named only where the DNA matches it firmly. Some rows have no size entry. The others give once, few or many, or a class for an expanded clone.

TRBJ2-5	.	TRBV5-8	13	.	CASSFQQGETQYF	TGTGCCAGCAGCTTCCAACAGGGAGAGACCCAGTACTTC
TRBJ1-2	.	TRBV24-1	14	few	CATSDFTVNYGYTF	TGTGCCACCAGTGATTTTACAGTCAACTATGGCTACACCTTC
TRBJ2-7	TRBD1	TRBV19	14	.	CASTPGTGTYEQYF	TGTGCCAGTACCCCAGGGACAGGGACCTACGAGCAGTACTTC
TRBJ1-5	TRBD1	TRBV19	14	.	CASADRGFNQPQHF	TGTGCCAGTGCGGACAGGGGATTCAATCAGCCCCAGCATTTT
TRBJ2-1	TRBD2	TRBV7-2	16	.	CASSLAAGGSTNEQFF	TGTGCCAGCAGCTTAGCGGCGGGAGGGTCCACAAATGAGCAGTTCTTC
TRBJ1-1	.	TRBV6-5	14	.	CASSYDGMNTEAFF	TGTGCCAGCAGTTACGACGGAATGAACACTGAAGCTTTCTTT
TRBJ1-1	.	TRBV30	15	.	CAWSPPLGGTTEAFF	TGTGCCTGGAGTCCCCCCCTGGGGGGGACCACTGAAGCTTTCTTT
TRBJ2-1	.	TRBV11-3	14	.	CASSLSVAGREQFF	TGTGCCAGCAGCTTAAGTGTTGCAGGGCGAGAGCAGTTCTTC
TRBJ1-2	.	TRBV5-6	15	.	CASIDFGRLNYGYTF	TGTGCCAGCATCGACTTCGGGAGACTTAACTATGGCTACACCTTC
TRBJ1-1	.	TRBV3-1/TRBV3-2	14	.	CASSQVGGGLEAFF	TGTGCCAGCAGCCAAGTCGGGGGGGGGCTCGAAGCTTTCTTT
TRBJ2-2	TRBD2	TRBV7-9	15	.	CASSSSGNRRGELFF	TGTGCCAGCAGCTCCAGCGGGAACCGACGGGGGGAGCTGTTTTTT
TRBJ2-7	.	TRBV5-8	16	.	CASQKVTGPLSNEQYF	TGTGCCAGCCAAAAAGTTACAGGCCCCCTTTCAAACGAGCAGTACTTC
TRBJ1-1	.	TRBV28	14	.	CASSLNSLNTEAFF	TGTGCCAGCAGTTTGAACAGCCTGAACACTGAAGCTTTCTTT
TRBJ1-4	.	TRBV18	14	.	CASSETSGDPELFF	TGTGCCAGCTCAGAAACTTCGGGGGACCCCGAACTGTTTTTT
TRBJ2-1	TRBD2	TRBV28	16	.	CASIPERGPLGNEQFF	TGTGCCAGCATCCCAGAGCGGGGACCGCTTGGCAATGAGCAGTTCTTC
TRBJ2-7	TRBD1	TRBV29-1	13	.	CSVGQGVSYEQYF	TGCAGCGTGGGACAGGGAGTCTCCTACGAGCAGTACTTC
TRBJ2-2	.	TRBV7-3	14	once	CASRTGDSTGELFF	TGTGCCAGCAGAACGGGAGATAGTACCGGGGAGCTGTTTTTT
TRBJ2-1	.	TRBV30	14	.	CAWSVFLTYNEQFF	TGTGCCTGGAGTGTGTTCCTTACCTACAATGAGCAGTTCTTC
TRBJ2-1	.	TRBV19	15	.	CASTRSGQTYNEQFF	TGTGCCAGTACCCGGAGCGGGCAGACCTACAATGAGCAGTTCTTC
TRBJ1-2	.	TRBV7-2	13	.	CASSPRSKYGYTF	TGTGCCAGCAGTCCAAGGTCAAAGTATGGCTACACCTTC
TRBJ1-1	TRBD1	TRBV6-2/TRBV6-3	14	.	CASSFRQGAAEAFF	TGTGCCAGCAGTTTTCGACAGGGGGCCGCTGAAGCTTTCTTT
TRBJ2-7	.	TRBV27	13	.	CASSLGTFYEQYF	TGTGCCAGCAGTTTGGGGACATTCTACGAGCAGTACTTC
TRBJ2-1	.	TRBV5-1	16	few	CASSLWGLDSRHEQFF	TGCGCCAGCAGCCTCTGGGGGCTAGATAGTAGGCATGAGCAGTTCTTC
TRBJ2-1	.	TRBV11-2	15	.	CASSLQVRSVNEQFF	TGTGCCAGCAGCTTACAAGTCAGATCCGTCAATGAGCAGTTCTTC
TRBJ1-2	.	TRBV19	13	.	CASSVTGVHGYTF	TGTGCCAGTAGTGTCACAGGTGTCCATGGCTACACCTTC
TRBJ1-1	.	TRBV30	14	.	CAWKRGMGVTEAFF	TGTGCCTGGAAGAGGGGTATGGGTGTAACTGAAGCTTTCTTT
TRBJ2-5	TRBD1	TRBV11-2	15	.	CASSSLQGAGETQYF	TGTGCCAGCAGCTCCCTACAGGGGGCGGGAGAGACCCAGTACTTC
TRBJ1-4	.	TRBV10-1	15	.	CASSEAGLANEKLFF	TGCGCCAGCAGTGAGGCAGGGCTGGCTAATGAAAAACTGTTTTTT
TRBJ1-1	.	TRBV6-5	14	.	CASSYNAMNTEAFF	TGTGCCAGCAGTTACAATGCCATGAACACTGAAGCTTTCTTT
TRBJ1-1	TRBD1	TRBV5-4	15	.	CASRSPGQGNTEAFF	TGTGCCAGCAGATCCCCGGGACAGGGTAACACTGAAGCTTTCTTT
TRBJ1-6	TRBD1	TRBV27	14	.	CASRPGTGYSPLHF	TGTGCCAGCAGACCCGGGACAGGATATTCACCCCTCCACTTT
TRBJ1-2	.	TRBV6-5	15	.	CASSSPGRLDYGYTF	TGTGCCAGCAGTTCCCCGGGCAGGCTCGACTATGGCTACACCTTC
TRBJ1-5	.	TRBV28	15	.	CASHSPGASNQPQHF	TGTGCCAGCCATTCCCCGGGGGCGAGCAATCAGCCCCAGCATTTT
TRBJ2-1	.	TRBV6-6	16	.	CASSSAGVGPYNEQFF	TGTGCCAGCAGTTCCGCCGGGGTAGGGCCTTACAATGAGCAGTTCTTC
TRBJ2-7	.	TRBV27	15	.	CASSLLAGDRYEQYF	TGTGCCAGCAGTTTGTTGGCGGGAGACAGGTACGAGCAGTACTTC
TRBJ2-1	TRBD2	TRBV27	16	.	CASSQPGFRTSGEQFF	TGTGCCAGCAGCCAACCCGGATTCCGGACTAGCGGAGAGCAGTTCTTC
TRBJ1-1	.	TRBV6-5	16	.	CASSYKLRGRNTEAFF	TGTGCCAGCAGTTACAAATTGCGGGGACGGAACACTGAAGCTTTCTTT
TRBJ1-5	.	TRBV7-8	14	.	CASSLEALAQPQHF	TGTGCCAGCAGCTTAGAGGCATTAGCCCAGCCCCAGCATTTT
TRBJ2-5	TRBD2	TRBV14	15	.	CASSPTSGRGETQYF	TGTGCCAGCAGCCCGACTAGCGGGAGAGGGGAGACCCAGTACTTC
TRBJ1-3	.	TRBV6-5	14	once	CASSYGPSGNTIYF	TGTGCCAGCAGTTATGGCCCATCTGGAAACACCATATATTTT
TRBJ2-7	TRBD2	TRBV11-3	17	.	CASSSHGGLAQPYEQYF	TGTGCCAGCAGCTCCCACGGGGGACTAGCACAACCCTACGAGCAGTACTTC
TRBJ1-2	.	TRBV5-5	13	.	CASSLQGKNGYTF	TGTGCCAGCAGCTTGCAGGGAAAGAATGGCTACACCTTC
TRBJ1-5	TRBD1	TRBV5-5	15	.	CASSPGTGGYQPQHF	TGTGCCAGCAGCCCTGGGACAGGCGGGTATCAGCCCCAGCATTTT
TRBJ1-2	.	TRBV5-1	12	.	CASSRDLGGYTF	TGCGCCAGCAGCCGGGACTTGGGGGGCTACACCTTC
TRBJ2-4	TRBD1	TRBV5-1	17	.	CASSLRPGQGAGDIQYF	TGCGCCAGCAGCTTGCGGCCGGGACAGGGGGCTGGGGACATTCAGTACTTC
TRBJ2-7	TRBD1	TRBV11-2	15	.	CASSLVSTGVHEQYF	TGTGCCAGCAGCTTAGTTTCGACAGGGGTCCACGAGCAGTACTTC
TRBJ1-1	TRBD1	TRBV12-3/TRBV12-4	12	.	CASSFWTGKAFF	TGTGCCAGCAGTTTTTGGACAGGGAAAGCTTTCTTT
TRBJ1-3	.	TRBV2	15	.	CASSVTGPSGNTIYF	TGTGCCAGCAGCGTTACAGGGCCCTCTGGAAACACCATATATTTT
TRBJ2-7	TRBD2	TRBV28	14	.	CASRSAGATHEQYF	TGTGCCAGCAGATCAGCGGGAGCCACCCACGAGCAGTACTTC
TRBJ2-1	.	TRBV4-1	16	.	CASRKGRTDSYNEQFF	TGCGCCAGCAGGAAAGGGAGGACTGACTCCTACAATGAGCAGTTCTTC
TRBJ1-6	.	TRBV7-2	17	.	CASSFRQPASYNSPLHF	TGTGCCAGCAGCTTCCGACAGCCCGCCTCCTATAATTCACCCCTCCACTTT
TRBJ1-5	TRBD1	TRBV15	16	few	CATSRDWGQGNQPQHF	TGTGCCACCAGCAGAGATTGGGGACAGGGCAATCAGCCCCAGCATTTT
TRBJ2-7	TRBD1	TRBV24-1	16	once	CATSAQPGQGSYEQYF	TGTGCCACCAGTGCTCAACCGGGACAGGGGTCCTACGAGCAGTACTTC